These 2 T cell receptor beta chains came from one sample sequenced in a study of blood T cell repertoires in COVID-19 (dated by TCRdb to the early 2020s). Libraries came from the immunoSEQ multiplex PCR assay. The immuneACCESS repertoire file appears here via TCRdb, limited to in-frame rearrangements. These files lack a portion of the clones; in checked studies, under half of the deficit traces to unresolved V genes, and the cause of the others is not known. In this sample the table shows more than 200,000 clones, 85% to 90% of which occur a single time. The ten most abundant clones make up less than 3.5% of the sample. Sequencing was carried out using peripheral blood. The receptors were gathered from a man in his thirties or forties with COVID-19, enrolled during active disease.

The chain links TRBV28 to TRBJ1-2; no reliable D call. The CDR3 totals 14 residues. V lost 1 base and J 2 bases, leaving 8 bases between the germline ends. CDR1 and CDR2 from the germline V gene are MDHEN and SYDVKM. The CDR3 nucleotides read TGTGCCAGCAGTTTATATGGCAGGAACTATGGCTACACCTTC. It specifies CASSLYGRNYGYTF.

CDR3 sequence reads: CASSPSRTGSYEQYF. The CDR3 region has the DNA TGTGCCAGCAGCCCTTCCAGGACAGGGTCCTACGAGCAGTACTTC. The chain has TRBV7-2 and TRBJ2-7; 8 bases match TRBD1. CDR1 is SGHTA and CDR2 is FQGNSA in the germline V gene. The CDR3 totals 15 residues. After removal of 5 bases from V and 1 base from J, the junction contained 7 bases not matched to a gene. Filled out from reference TRBV7-2 and TRBJ2-7, the complete variable domain reads GAGVSQSPSNKVTEKGKDVELRCDPISGHTALYWYRQSLGQGLEFLIYFQGNSAPDKSGLPSDRFSAERTGGSVSTLTIQRTQQEDSAVYLCASSPSRTGSYEQYFGPGTRLTVT.